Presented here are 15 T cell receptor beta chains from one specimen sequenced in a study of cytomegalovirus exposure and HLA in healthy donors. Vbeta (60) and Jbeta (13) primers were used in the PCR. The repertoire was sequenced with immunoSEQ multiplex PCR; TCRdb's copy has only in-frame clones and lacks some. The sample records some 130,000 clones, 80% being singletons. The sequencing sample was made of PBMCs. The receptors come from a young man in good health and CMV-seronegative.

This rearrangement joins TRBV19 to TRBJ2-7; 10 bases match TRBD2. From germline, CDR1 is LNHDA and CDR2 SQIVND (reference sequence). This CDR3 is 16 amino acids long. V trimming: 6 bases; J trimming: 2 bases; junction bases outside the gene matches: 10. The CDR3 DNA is TGTGCCAGTAGCCCCGAGGTAGCGGGAGGTGCCTACGAGCAGTACTTC. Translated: CASSPEVAGGAYEQYF.

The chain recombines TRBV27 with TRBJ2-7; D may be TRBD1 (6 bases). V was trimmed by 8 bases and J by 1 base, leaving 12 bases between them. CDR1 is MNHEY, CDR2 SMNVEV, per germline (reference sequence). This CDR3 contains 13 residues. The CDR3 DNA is TGTGCCAGCTCCCGGGACACTTCCTACGAGCAGTACTTC. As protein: CASSRDTSYEQYF.

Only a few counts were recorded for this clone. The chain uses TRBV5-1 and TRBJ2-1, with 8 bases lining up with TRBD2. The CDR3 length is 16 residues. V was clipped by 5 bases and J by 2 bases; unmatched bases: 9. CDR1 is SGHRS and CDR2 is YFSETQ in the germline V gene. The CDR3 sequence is CASRPGGGRAYNEQFF. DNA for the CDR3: TGCGCCAGCAGACCCGGGGGGGGGAGAGCCTACAATGAGCAGTTCTTC.

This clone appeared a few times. CDR3 bases: TGTGCCAGCAGCTTCCCGGGACAGGGGTACGAGCAGTACTTC. Its protein product is CASSFPGQGYEQYF. The V call is TRBV11-3, the J call TRBJ2-7, with 10 positions matching TRBD1. The CDR3 totals 14 residues. J was trimmed by 4 bases and V by 3 bases; bases with no gene match: 3. Germline V gives CDR1 SGHNT, CDR2 YENEEA.

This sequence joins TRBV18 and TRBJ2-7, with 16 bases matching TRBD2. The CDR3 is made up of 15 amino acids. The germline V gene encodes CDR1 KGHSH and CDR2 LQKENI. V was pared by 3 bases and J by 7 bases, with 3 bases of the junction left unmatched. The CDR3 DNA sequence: TGTGCCAGCTCACCGGGACTAGCGGGAGGGAAAGAGCAGTACTTC. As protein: CASSPGLAGGKEQYF.

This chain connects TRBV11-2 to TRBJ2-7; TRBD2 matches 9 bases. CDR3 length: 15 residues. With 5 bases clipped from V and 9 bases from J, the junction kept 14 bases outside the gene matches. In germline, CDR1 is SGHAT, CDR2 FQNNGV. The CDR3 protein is CASSSSGSDLYGQYF. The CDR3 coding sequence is TGTGCCAGCAGCAGTAGCGGGAGCGACCTCTATGGGCAGTACTTC.

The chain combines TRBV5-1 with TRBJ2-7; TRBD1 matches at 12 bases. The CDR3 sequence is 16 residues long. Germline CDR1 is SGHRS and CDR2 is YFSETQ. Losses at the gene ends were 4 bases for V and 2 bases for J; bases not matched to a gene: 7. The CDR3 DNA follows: TGCGCCAGCAGCCCCCAGGGGACAGGGGGCACCTACGAGCAGTACTTC. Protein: CASSPQGTGGTYEQYF. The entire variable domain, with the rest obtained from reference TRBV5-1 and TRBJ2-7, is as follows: KAGVTQTPRYLIKTRGQQVTLSCSPISGHRSVSWYQQTPGQGLQFLFEYFSETQRNKGNFPGRFSGRQFSNSRSEMNVSTLELGDSALYLCASSPQGTGGTYEQYFGPGTRLTVT.

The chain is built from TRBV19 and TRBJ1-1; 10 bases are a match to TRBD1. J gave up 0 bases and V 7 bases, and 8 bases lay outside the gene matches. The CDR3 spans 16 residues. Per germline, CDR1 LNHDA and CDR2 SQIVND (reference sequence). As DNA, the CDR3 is TGTGCCAGTAAGATCGGACAGGGGGGGGTGAACACTGAAGCTTTCTTT. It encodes CASKIGQGGVNTEAFF.

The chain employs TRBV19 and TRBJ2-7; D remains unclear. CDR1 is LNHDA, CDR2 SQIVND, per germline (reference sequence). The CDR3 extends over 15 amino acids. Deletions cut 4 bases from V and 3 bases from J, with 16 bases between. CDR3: CASSNGGFGFYEQYF. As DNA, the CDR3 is TGTGCCAGTAGTAATGGCGGTTTCGGCTTCTACGAGCAGTACTTC.

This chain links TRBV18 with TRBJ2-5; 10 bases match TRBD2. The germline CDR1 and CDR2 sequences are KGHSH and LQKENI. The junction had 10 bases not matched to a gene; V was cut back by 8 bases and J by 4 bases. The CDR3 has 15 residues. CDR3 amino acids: CASRPSGRVGETQYF. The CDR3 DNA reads TGTGCCAGCCGACCGAGCGGGAGGGTAGGAGAGACCCAGTACTTC.

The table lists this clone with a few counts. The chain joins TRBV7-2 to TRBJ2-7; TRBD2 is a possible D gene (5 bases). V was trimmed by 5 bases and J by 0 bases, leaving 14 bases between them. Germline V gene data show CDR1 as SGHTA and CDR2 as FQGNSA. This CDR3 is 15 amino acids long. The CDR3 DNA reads TGTGCCAGCAGCATCTCAGTTGGGAGCTCCTACGAGCAGTACTTC. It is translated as CASSISVGSSYEQYF.

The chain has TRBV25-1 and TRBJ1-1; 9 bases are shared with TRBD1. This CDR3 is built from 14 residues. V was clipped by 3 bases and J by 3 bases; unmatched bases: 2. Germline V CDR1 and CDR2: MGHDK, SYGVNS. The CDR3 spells CASSDNRGHTEAFF. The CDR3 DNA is TGTGCCAGCAGTGACAACAGGGGGCACACTGAAGCTTTCTTT.

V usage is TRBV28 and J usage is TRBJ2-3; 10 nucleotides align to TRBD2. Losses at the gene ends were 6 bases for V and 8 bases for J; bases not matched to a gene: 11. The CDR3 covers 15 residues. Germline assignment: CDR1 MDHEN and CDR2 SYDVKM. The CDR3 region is CASRKAGGPSFTQYF. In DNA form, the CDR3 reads TGTGCCAGCAGAAAAGCGGGAGGGCCCTCATTTACGCAGTATTTT.

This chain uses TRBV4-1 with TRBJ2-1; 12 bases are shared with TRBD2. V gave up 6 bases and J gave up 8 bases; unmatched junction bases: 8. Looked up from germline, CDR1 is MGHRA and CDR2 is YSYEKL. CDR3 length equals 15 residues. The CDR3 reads CASRDRLAGVYEQFF. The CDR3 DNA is TGCGCCAGCAGAGATAGACTAGCGGGAGTCTATGAGCAGTTCTTC.

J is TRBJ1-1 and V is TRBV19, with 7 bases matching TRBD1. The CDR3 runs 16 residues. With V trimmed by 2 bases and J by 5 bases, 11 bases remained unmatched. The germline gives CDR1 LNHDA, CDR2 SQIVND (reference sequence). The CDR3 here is CASSIRVRQGATEAFF. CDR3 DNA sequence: TGTGCCAGTAGTATACGGGTCAGACAGGGAGCTACTGAAGCTTTCTTT.